The 5 T cell receptor beta chains listed next were all sequenced from one sample in a study of early T cells in non-severe SARS-CoV-2 infection. TCRdb processed the 5' RACE reads anew with MiXCR; each CDR3 protein has one entry. The sample shows roughly 71,000 distinct CDR3 sequences, approximately 13% of them seen only once. Material for sequencing was whole blood. The receptor source for this set is an adult who was a healthcare worker with PCR-confirmed SARS-CoV-2 infection or an uninfected control (not recorded which).

The sample holds many counts of this clonotype. The rearrangement uses TRBV29-1 and TRBJ2-7; TRBD1 matches 11 bases. The CDR3 is 12 amino acids. Per germline, CDR1 SQVTM and CDR2 ANQGSEA. Trimming removed 5 bases from V and 10 bases from J; junction bases left unmatched: 7. The CDR3 region has the DNA TGCAGCGTTCGGGACAGGGGGGACGTACAGTACTTC. This codes for CSVRDRGDVQYF.

This clonotype was detected many times. V gene TRBV12-3 or TRBV12-4 combines with J gene TRBJ1-6; TRBD1 aligns across 8 bases. This CDR3 spans 15 amino acids. V was pared by 8 bases and J by 8 bases, with 11 bases of the junction left unmatched. In nucleotides, the CDR3 is TGTGCCAGCGGCCAGGGAGACAGGGGCGATTCACCCCTCCACTTT. Residues: CASGQGDRGDSPLHF.

In this sample, this clonotype turned up many times. The rearrangement uses TRBV6-1 and TRBJ2-3; 8 positions match TRBD1. The CDR3 length is 14 residues. V lost 10 bases and J lost 4; bases outside the gene matches: 10. CDR1 MNHNS and CDR2 SASEGT come from the germline V gene. CDR3 nucleotide sequence: TGTGCCACGCAAGAACAGGGGGGCCCAGATACGCAGTATTTT. Its protein is CATQEQGGPDTQYF.

In its sample, this clonotype was seen many times. The rearrangement links TRBV20-1 to TRBJ2-5; 11 bases map to TRBD2. Trimming at V came to 2 bases and at J to 5 bases, leaving 7 bases not matched to a gene. In germline, CDR1 is DFQATT, CDR2 SNEGSKA (reference sequence). This CDR3 has 15 residues. CDR3 amino acids: CSARMVAGGRETQYF. The CDR3 DNA reads as TGCAGTGCTAGAATGGTAGCGGGGGGGCGCGAGACCCAGTACTTC.

This clonotype has just a few counts. The chain is built from TRBV7-9 and TRBJ1-1; D is uncertain. The CDR3 sequence is 17 residues long. Per germline, CDR1 SEHNR and CDR2 FQNEAQ (reference sequence). Deletions cut 4 bases from V and 1 base from J, with 19 bases between. This CDR3 is CASSSPIGRERNTEAFF. Here the CDR3 DNA reads TGTGCCAGCAGCTCCCCGATAGGGCGGGAGAGGAACACTGAAGCTTTCTTT.